What follows are 22 T cell receptor beta chains derived from one specimen sequenced in a study of shared clonotypes between healthy human individuals. Only in-frame clones appear in the TCRdb table, and some are missing; sequencing was by immunoSEQ multiplex PCR. The data hold approximately 2.5 million clones, with 90% to 95% observed a single time. Input material: naive CD4+ T cells sorted from blood. Subset noted: CD45RA+ positively selected. The source is a man aged 18 to 29 in good health.

The rearrangement uses TRBV7-2 and TRBJ2-7; 10 nucleotides line up with TRBD2. The CDR3 is 15 amino acids. V trimming: 5 bases; J trimming: 8 bases; junction bases outside the gene matches: 12. Germline CDR1 SGHTA, CDR2 FQGNSA. This CDR3 is CASSPTSGTSSKQYF. DNA of the CDR3: TGTGCCAGCAGCCCAACTAGCGGGACCTCTTCGAAGCAGTACTTC. The full variable domain, its missing parts supplied by reference TRBV7-2 and TRBJ2-7, is GAGVSQSPSNKVTEKGKDVELRCDPISGHTALYWYRQSLGQGLEFLIYFQGNSAPDKSGLPSDRFSAERTGGSVSTLTIQRTQQEDSAVYLCASSPTSGTSSKQYFGPGTRLTVT.

The V gene is TRBV27, the J gene TRBJ1-4; D might be TRBD1 (5 bases). With 6 bases removed from V and 4 bases from J, the gap between germline ends came to 9 bases. CDR1 and CDR2 from the germline V gene are MNHEY and SMNVEV (reference sequence). CDR3 length: 13 residues. The CDR3 DNA reads as TGTGCCAGCAGCCTTGGGGGTAATGAAAAACTGTTTTTT. Its translation: CASSLGGNEKLFF.

This clone was observed a single time. This chain uses TRBV7-9 with TRBJ2-5; 7 bases align to TRBD2. Trimming cost V 2 bases and J 5 bases; bases outside gene matches: 8. Germline V gene sequence: CDR1 SEHNR, CDR2 FQNEAQ (reference sequence). The CDR3 is 15 residues long. CDR3: CASSLMVGRVETQYF. CDR3 coding DNA: TGTGCCAGCAGCTTAATGGTAGGGAGGGTGGAGACCCAGTACTTC.

The gene calls are TRBV2 and TRBJ2-7, with D maybe TRBD1 (6 bases). V was clipped by 1 base and J by 3 bases, with 13 bases between them. In germline, CDR1 is SNHLY, CDR2 FYNNEI. The CDR3 has 15 amino acids. The CDR3, as DNA: TGTGCCAGCAGTGAAGGGGCAGGGGAAGGCTACGAGCAGTACTTC. Protein sequence: CASSEGAGEGYEQYF.

Comment on this clone: Other nucleotide sequences from this sample produce the same CDR3. V is TRBV10-3 and J is TRBJ1-6; no clear D gene. V lost 2 bases and J 6 bases, leaving 2 bases between the germline ends. This CDR3 has 12 amino acids. The V gene's germline CDR1 is ENHRY and CDR2 SYGVKD. CDR3 residues: CAISEVNSPLHF. The CDR3 DNA is TGTGCCATCAGTGAGGTTAATTCACCCCTCCACTTT.

This clone was picked up one time. The gene calls are TRBV9 and TRBJ1-5; tentatively, D is TRBD1 (6 bases). Trimming shortened V by 2 bases and J by 2 bases, and 14 bases separated the two germline ends. Germline-derived CDR1 and CDR2 are SGDLS and YYNGEE. The CDR3 covers 16 residues. In nucleotides, the CDR3 is TGTGCCAGCAGCGTCGACGGAAGGGGGGGCAATCAGCCCCAGCATTTT. It codes for CASSVDGRGGNQPQHF.

V is TRBV7-2 and J is TRBJ2-5; TRBD1 agrees at 9 bases. The V and J ends lost 3 bases and 6 bases, in that order; junction bases with no gene match: 5. This CDR3 contains 14 residues. From germline, CDR1 is SGHTA and CDR2 FQGNSA. The CDR3 loop is CASSFPGQGKTQYF. In nucleotides, the CDR3 is TGTGCCAGCAGCTTCCCGGGACAGGGAAAGACCCAGTACTTC.

The rearrangement links TRBV29-1 to TRBJ2-5; 8 bases are shared with TRBD2. Gene TRBJ2-7 matches the end of the DNA better, so the J call may be wrong. This CDR3 comprises 12 residues. Germline V gene data show CDR1 as SQVTM and CDR2 as ANQGSEA. Here the CDR3 reads CSVREGSYEQYF. As DNA, the CDR3 is TGCAGCGTACGGGAGGGCTCCTACGAGCAGTACTTC.

V usage is TRBV4-1 and J usage is TRBJ2-5, with D perhaps assigned TRBD1 or TRBD2 (5 bases each). V was pared by 4 bases and J by 3 bases, with 21 bases between. This CDR3 has 17 amino acids. The germline V gene encodes CDR1 MGHRA and CDR2 YSYEKL. CDR3 region: CASSRNHWDPNKETQYF. In DNA, the CDR3 is TGCGCCAGCAGCCGAAACCATTGGGACCCCAACAAAGAGACCCAGTACTTC.

The genes are TRBV7-9 and TRBJ2-1; a weak D match, TRBD1 (5 bases). Looked up from germline, CDR1 is SEHNR and CDR2 is FQNEAQ (reference sequence). The germline V and J ends were trimmed by 4 bases and 6 bases, with 19 bases remaining between them. The CDR3 consists of 16 residues. CDR3 bases: TGTGCCAGCAGCTGGCGGCGACAGACCACAGGCAATGAGCAGTTCTTC. Protein product: CASSWRRQTTGNEQFF.

The genes are TRBV28 and TRBJ2-1; no clear D gene. The CDR3 spans 12 residues. V lost 2 bases to trimming and J lost 14 bases, with 13 bases between them. Germline values: CDR1 MDHEN, CDR2 SYDVKM. The CDR3 loop reads CASSLRRAEEFF. The DNA for the CDR3 is TGTGCCAGCAGTTTAAGACGGGCCGAGGAGTTCTTC.

The chain joins TRBV7-8 to TRBJ2-7, with a weak D call TRBD1 (6 bases). CDR3 length: 13 residues. Trimming removed 1 base from V and 6 bases from J, with 10 bases in between. The germline V gene has CDR1 SGHVS and CDR2 FQNEAQ. The CDR3 sequence is CASSLGARGEQYF. The CDR3 DNA reads as TGTGCCAGCAGCTTAGGAGCCAGGGGCGAGCAGTACTTC.

V is TRBV6-1 and J is TRBJ2-3; no clear D. Germline V CDR1 and CDR2: MNHNS, SASEGT. V shed 1 base and J shed 0 bases, with 14 bases lying between them. There are 17 residues in the CDR3. The CDR3 coding sequence is TGTGCCAGCAGTGAAGGGCCAGGCCAAGGGAGCACAGATACGCAGTATTTT. Its translation is CASSEGPGQGSTDTQYF.

The chain recombines TRBV5-1 with TRBJ1-1; 7 bases match TRBD1. Trimming removed 5 bases from V and 0 bases from J; junction bases left unmatched: 4. The germline V gene has CDR1 SGHRS and CDR2 YFSETQ. The CDR3 extends over 14 amino acids. The chain's CDR3 is CASRGDSLNTEAFF. The CDR3 nucleotides are TGCGCCAGCAGAGGGGACAGCCTGAACACTGAAGCTTTCTTT.

The chain has TRBV25-1 and TRBJ2-1, with D unclear. Per the germline V gene, CDR1 is MGHDK and CDR2 is SYGVNS. The V end lost 5 bases, the J end lost 4 bases, and 3 bases lay between the germline ends. The CDR3 is made up of 11 amino acids. CDR3: CASSTYNEQFF. The CDR3, as DNA: TGTGCCAGCAGTACTTACAATGAGCAGTTCTTC. Using reference TRBV25-1 and TRBJ2-1 for the parts outside the CDR3, the full variable domain is EADIYQTPRYLVIGTGKKITLECSQTMGHDKMYWYQQDPGMELHLIHYSYGVNSTEKGDLSSESTVSRIRTEHFPLTLESARPSHTSQYLCASSTYNEQFFGPGTRLTVL.

This clone has a single count. The chain has TRBV10-1 and TRBJ2-7, with 7 bases that match TRBD1. This CDR3 is 13 amino acids long. J lost 9 bases, V lost 6 bases, and 11 bases had no gene match. Germline V lookup: CDR1 WNHNN, CDR2 SYGVQD (reference sequence). The CDR3 is CASRRDSSGAQYF. CDR3 bases: TGCGCCAGCAGGAGGGACAGTAGTGGAGCGCAGTACTTC.

Notes on this clone: The sample contains more than one DNA sequence encoding this CDR3. This rearrangement joins TRBV5-1 to TRBJ2-5; D uncertain. The V and J ends lost 1 base and 4 bases respectively, with 5 bases between them. Germline V CDR1 and CDR2: SGHRS, YFSETQ. This CDR3 contains 12 residues. Written as DNA, the CDR3 is TGCGCCAGCAGCTTGCCCGGAGAGACCCAGTACTTC. It translates to CASSLPGETQYF.

The chain has TRBV11-2 and TRBJ2-1, with 8 bases lining up with TRBD2. The CDR3 covers 16 residues. Per germline, CDR1 SGHAT and CDR2 FQNNGV. Losses at the gene ends were 7 bases for V and 7 bases for J; bases not matched to a gene: 15. The CDR3 bases are TGTGCCAGCACCACCCGCACGGGGGGGCTGTATAATGAGCAGTTCTTC. Translated: CASTTRTGGLYNEQFF.

The V call is TRBV2, the J call TRBJ2-7, with 8 positions matching TRBD1. Trimming at V came to 8 bases and at J to 1 base, leaving 4 bases not matched to a gene. Germline V CDR1 and CDR2: SNHLY, FYNNEI. The length of the CDR3 is 13 residues. The CDR3 DNA sequence: TGTGCCAGCGCAGGACAGGGATCCTACGAGCAGTACTTC. Encoded protein: CASAGQGSYEQYF.

The gene calls are TRBV29-1 and TRBJ1-2, with D unresolved. The CDR3 is 13 residues long. CDR1 SQVTM and CDR2 ANQGSEA come from the germline V gene. The ends were cut back, 6 bases at V and 0 bases at J, with 11 bases in the middle. The CDR3 region has the DNA TGCAGCGTGCCCCTGACACCTAACTATGGCTACACCTTC. It specifies CSVPLTPNYGYTF.

This clone was seen just once. The chain carries TRBV6-5 and TRBJ1-1, with D uncertain. V was pared by 3 bases and J by 9 bases, with 11 bases between. Germline V lookup: CDR1 MNHEY, CDR2 SVGAGI. The CDR3 runs 12 residues. The CDR3 nucleotides are TGTGCCAGCAGTTATTCTCCAGAACAAGCTTTCTTT. It specifies CASSYSPEQAFF.

The V gene is TRBV30, the J gene TRBJ1-3; D is ambiguous. Trimming left V 0 bases short and J 0 bases short, with 6 bases between. Looked up from germline, CDR1 is GTSNPN and CDR2 is SVGIG (reference sequence). This CDR3 comprises 14 residues. The CDR3 bases are TGTGCCTGGAGTGTACTTGACTCTGGAAACACCATATATTTT. It yields the protein CAWSVLDSGNTIYF.